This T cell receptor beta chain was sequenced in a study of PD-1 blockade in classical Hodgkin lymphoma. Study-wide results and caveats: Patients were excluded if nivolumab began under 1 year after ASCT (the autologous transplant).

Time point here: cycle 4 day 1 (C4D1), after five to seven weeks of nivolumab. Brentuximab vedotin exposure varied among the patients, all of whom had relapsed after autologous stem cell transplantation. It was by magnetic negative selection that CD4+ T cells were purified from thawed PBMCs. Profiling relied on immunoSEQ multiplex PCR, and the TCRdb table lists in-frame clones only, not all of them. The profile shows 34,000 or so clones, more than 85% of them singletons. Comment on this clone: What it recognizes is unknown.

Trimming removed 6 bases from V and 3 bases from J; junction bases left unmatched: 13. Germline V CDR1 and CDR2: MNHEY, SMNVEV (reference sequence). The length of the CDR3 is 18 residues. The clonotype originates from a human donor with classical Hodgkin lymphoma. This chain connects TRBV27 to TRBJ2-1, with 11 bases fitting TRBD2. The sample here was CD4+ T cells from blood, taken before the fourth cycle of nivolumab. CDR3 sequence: CASSLIKGGLADYNEQFF. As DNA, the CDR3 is TGTGCCAGCAGCCTAATTAAAGGGGGACTAGCGGACTACAATGAGCAGTTCTTC.